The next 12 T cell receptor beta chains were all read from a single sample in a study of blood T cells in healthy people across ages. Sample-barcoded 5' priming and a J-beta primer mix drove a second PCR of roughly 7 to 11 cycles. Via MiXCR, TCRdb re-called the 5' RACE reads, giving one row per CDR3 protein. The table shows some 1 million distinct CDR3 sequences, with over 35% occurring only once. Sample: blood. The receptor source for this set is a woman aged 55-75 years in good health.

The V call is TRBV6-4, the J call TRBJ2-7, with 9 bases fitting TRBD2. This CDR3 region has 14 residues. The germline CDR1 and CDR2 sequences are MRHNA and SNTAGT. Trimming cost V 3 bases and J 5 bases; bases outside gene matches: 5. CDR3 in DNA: TGTGCCAGCAGTGAGTCGCGGGAGGGCGACGAGCAGTACTTC. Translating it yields CASSESREGDEQYF.

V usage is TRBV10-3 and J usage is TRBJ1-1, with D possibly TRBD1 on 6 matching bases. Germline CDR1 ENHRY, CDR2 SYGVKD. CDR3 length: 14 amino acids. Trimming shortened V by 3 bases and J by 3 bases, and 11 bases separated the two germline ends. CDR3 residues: CAISDYGGHTEAFF. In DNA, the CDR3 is TGTGCCATCAGTGATTATGGGGGGCACACTGAAGCTTTCTTT.

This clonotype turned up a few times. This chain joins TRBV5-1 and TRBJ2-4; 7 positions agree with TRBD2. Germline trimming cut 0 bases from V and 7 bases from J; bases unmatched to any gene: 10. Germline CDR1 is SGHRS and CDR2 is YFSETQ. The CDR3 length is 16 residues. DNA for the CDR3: TGCGCCAGCAGCTTGGCTGGCGGATTTAGCGGGAACATTCAGTACTTC. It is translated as CASSLAGGFSGNIQYF. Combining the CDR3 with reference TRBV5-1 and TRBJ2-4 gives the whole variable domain KAGVTQTPRYLIKTRGQQVTLSCSPISGHRSVSWYQQTPGQGLQFLFEYFSETQRNKGNFPGRFSGRQFSNSRSEMNVSTLELGDSALYLCASSLAGGFSGNIQYFGAGTRLSVL.

The chain's CDR3 is CASSLDPSGGGNQPQHF. The CDR3 nucleotides are TGCGCCAGCAGCTTGGACCCGTCCGGGGGTGGCAATCAGCCCCAGCATTTT. The chain carries TRBV5-1 and TRBJ1-5; D perhaps matches TRBD1 (5 bases). The V end was cut by 0 bases, the J end by 2 bases, with 15 bases between. The CDR3 covers 17 residues. Germline V gene data show CDR1 as SGHRS and CDR2 as YFSETQ. Supplemented by reference TRBV5-1 and TRBJ1-5, the full variable domain reads KAGVTQTPRYLIKTRGQQVTLSCSPISGHRSVSWYQQTPGQGLQFLFEYFSETQRNKGNFPGRFSGRQFSNSRSEMNVSTLELGDSALYLCASSLDPSGGGNQPQHFGDGTRLSIL.

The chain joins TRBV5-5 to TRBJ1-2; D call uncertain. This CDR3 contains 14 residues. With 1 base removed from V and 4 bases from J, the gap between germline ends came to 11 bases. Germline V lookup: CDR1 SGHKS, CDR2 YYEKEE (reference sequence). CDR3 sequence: CASSLSDWAYGYTF. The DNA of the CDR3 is TGTGCCAGCAGCTTGTCAGACTGGGCCTATGGCTACACCTTC.

DNA for the CDR3: TGTGCCAGCAGCGCCTCCTTCGTCGGGGAGCTGTTTTTT. This codes for CASSASFVGELFF. The chain recombines TRBV9 with TRBJ2-2; D unclear. The CDR3 consists of 13 residues. V dropped 3 bases and J dropped 7 bases, with 10 bases sitting between them. Germline V gene sequence: CDR1 SGDLS, CDR2 YYNGEE.

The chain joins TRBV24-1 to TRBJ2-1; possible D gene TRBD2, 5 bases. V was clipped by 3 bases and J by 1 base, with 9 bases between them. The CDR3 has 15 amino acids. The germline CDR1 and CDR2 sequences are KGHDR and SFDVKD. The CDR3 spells CATSDVRVSYNEQFF. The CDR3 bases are TGTGCCACCAGTGATGTGAGGGTGTCCTACAATGAGCAGTTCTTC.

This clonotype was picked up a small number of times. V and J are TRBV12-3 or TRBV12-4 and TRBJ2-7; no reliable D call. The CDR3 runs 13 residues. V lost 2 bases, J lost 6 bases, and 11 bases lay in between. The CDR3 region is CASSLRQVGEQYF. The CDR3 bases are TGTGCCAGCAGTTTACGGCAGGTTGGCGAGCAGTACTTC.

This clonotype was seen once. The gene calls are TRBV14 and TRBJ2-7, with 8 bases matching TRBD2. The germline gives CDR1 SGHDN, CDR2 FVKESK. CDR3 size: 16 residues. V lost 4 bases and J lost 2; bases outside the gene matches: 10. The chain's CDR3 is CASSRSGGGKTYEQYF. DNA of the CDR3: TGTGCCAGCAGCCGCTCGGGAGGGGGGAAGACCTACGAGCAGTACTTC.

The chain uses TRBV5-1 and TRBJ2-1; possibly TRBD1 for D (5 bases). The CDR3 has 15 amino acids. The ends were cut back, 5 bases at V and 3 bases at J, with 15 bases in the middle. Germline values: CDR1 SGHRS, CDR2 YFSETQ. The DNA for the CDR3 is TGCGCCAGCAGACCATCAGGGCATTACTACAATGAGCAGTTCTTC. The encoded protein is CASRPSGHYYNEQFF.

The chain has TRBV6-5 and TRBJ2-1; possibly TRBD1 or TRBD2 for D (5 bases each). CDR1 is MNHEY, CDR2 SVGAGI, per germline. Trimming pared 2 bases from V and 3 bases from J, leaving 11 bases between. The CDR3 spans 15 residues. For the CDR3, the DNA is TGTGCCAGCAGTTACGGTGGGGGAAACTACAATGAGCAGTTCTTC. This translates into CASSYGGGNYNEQFF.

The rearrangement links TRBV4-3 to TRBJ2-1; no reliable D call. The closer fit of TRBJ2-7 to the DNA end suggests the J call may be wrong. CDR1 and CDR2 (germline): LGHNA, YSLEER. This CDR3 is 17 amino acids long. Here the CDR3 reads CASSQELGFSSYNEQYF. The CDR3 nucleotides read TGCGCCAGCAGCCAAGAGCTGGGCTTTAGCTCCTACAATGAGCAGTACTTC.